Described below is a single T cell receptor beta chain sequence and its context. What it binds is unknown. The CDR3 is 16 residues long. Trimming removed 0 bases at V and 5 bases at J, with 14 bases between. Germline CDR1 LNHDA, CDR2 SQIVND (reference sequence). The sample comes from a study of T cells in tuberculosis. At the level of the study: T cells were selected with CD1B tetramers loaded with glucose monomycolate. Samples predate treatment or fall within its first 7 days. The study, taken as a whole, reports: GEM motif frequencies gave 60% to 70% accuracy; the GMM repertoire gave roughly 86%.

The method was immunoSEQ multiplex PCR; TCRdb's version includes in-frame clones alone and lacks a portion of them. The data contain over 25,000 clones, around 90% of them singletons. Noted time point: new active TB diagnosis, blood taken before or within 7 days of starting treatment. Unsorted cryopreserved PBMC were sequenced, averaging about 93,000 T cells per clinical donor. This sequence was found in an adult with tuberculosis. Some clones in this sample may be carry-over from other donors' samples. Sequenced material: PBMCs, taken at tuberculosis diagnosis. The chain combines TRBV19 with TRBJ2-1; tentative D call: TRBD2 (5 bases). CDR3: CASSIDSVGRNNEQFF. The CDR3 DNA follows: TGTGCCAGTAGTATAGATTCCGTTGGGAGAAACAATGAGCAGTTCTTC.